One and the same sample provided the 24 T cell receptor beta chains below, sequenced in a study of T cells in Graves' hyperthyroidism and ophthalmopathy. The investigators amplified TCR beta CDR3 regions from RNA transcripts. First-round RT-PCR with HTBI primers amplified the TCR CDR3 region. TCRdb reprocessed the multiplex PCR reads with MiXCR, giving one entry per CDR3 protein. The table has around 620,000 distinct CDR3 sequences, around 46% seen once. Sequencing input: peripheral blood or thyroid tissue (not recorded which). The source is an adult woman with Graves' disease, either hyperthyroidism or ophthalmopathy (not recorded which).

The chain uses TRBV7-3 and TRBJ1-4, with D uncertain. This CDR3 is built from 13 residues. From germline, CDR1 is SGHTA and CDR2 FQGTGA. V was trimmed by 6 bases and J by 7 bases, leaving 12 bases between them. CDR3 protein: CASRPILGEKLFF. The CDR3 coding sequence is TGTGCCAGCAGGCCAATCTTAGGTGAAAAACTGTTTTTT.

This rearrangement joins TRBV15 to TRBJ2-5, with D perhaps TRBD2 (5 bases). CDR1 and CDR2 (germline): LNHNV, YYDKDF (reference sequence). Trimming removed 6 bases from V and 8 bases from J, with 22 bases in between. The CDR3 has 15 residues. CDR3 sequence (DNA): TGTGCCACCAGTGCGCGACCCACTAGAGGCGGTACCCAGTACTTC. Translation: CATSARPTRGGTQYF.

This clonotype showed up just a few times. A single base separates this from a much larger clone, so it may be a read error. The V gene is TRBV12-3 or TRBV12-4, the J gene TRBJ1-4, with D unresolved. The CDR3 is 15 residues long. As DNA, the CDR3 is TGTGCCAGCAGTTTAAATGGACTCGGGGAGGAAAAACTGCTTTTT. It specifies CASSLNGLGEEKLLF.

This clonotype was detected ten times or more. The V and J genes are TRBV20-1 and TRBJ1-4, with TRBD1 matching over 7 bases. V was pared by 0 bases and J by 6 bases, with 10 bases of the junction left unmatched. This CDR3 spans 16 amino acids. Germline-derived CDR1 and CDR2 are DFQATT and SNEGSKA (reference sequence). The CDR3, as DNA: TGCAGTGCTAGAGATTCGACCCGACAGGGCGATGAAAAACTGTTTTTT. This encodes CSARDSTRQGDEKLFF.

This clonotype showed up many times. This chain connects TRBV12-3 or TRBV12-4 to TRBJ1-3; D might be TRBD1 (6 bases). CDR3 length: 18 amino acids. V shed 0 bases and J shed 2 bases, with 17 bases lying between them. This chain's CDR3 is CASSLARGGDITGNTIYF. The CDR3 bases are TGTGCCAGCAGTTTAGCGCGGGGAGGGGACATAACTGGAAACACCATATATTTT.

There are many counts of this clonotype. The chain links TRBV20-1 to TRBJ2-7, with 7 bases identical to TRBD1. The CDR3 is made up of 13 amino acids. Germline CDR1 reads DFQATT; CDR2 reads SNEGSKA (reference sequence). Trimming cost V 4 bases and J 2 bases; bases outside gene matches: 5. The CDR3 sequence is CSATGQVTYEQYF. The CDR3 DNA is TGCAGTGCTACTGGACAGGTTACCTACGAGCAGTACTTC.

This clonotype has a count of ten or more. The CDR3 sequence is CASSLTGYYGYTF. In nucleotides, the CDR3 is TGTGCCAGCAGCTTGACAGGCTACTATGGCTACACCTTC. J is TRBJ1-2 and V is TRBV7-6, with D possibly TRBD1 on 6 matching bases. This CDR3 comprises 13 residues. Looked up from germline, CDR1 is SGHVS and CDR2 is FNYEAQ. Trimming took 3 bases from V and 3 from J, leaving 8 bases between them.

The chain is built from TRBV7-6 and TRBJ1-4, with a tentative D call TRBD1 (6 bases). CDR1 and CDR2 (germline): SGHVS, FNYEAQ. This CDR3 is built from 15 residues. With 6 bases removed from V and 7 bases from J, the gap between germline ends came to 18 bases. The CDR3 sequence: CASSETGIRSEKLFF. The DNA of the CDR3 is TGTGCCAGCAGTGAAACAGGGATCCGAAGTGAAAAACTGTTTTTT.

J is TRBJ2-5 and V is TRBV6-5, with a weak D call TRBD1 (5 bases). V was trimmed by 0 bases and J by 5 bases, leaving 10 bases between them. There are 14 residues in the CDR3. Germline V gives CDR1 MNHEY, CDR2 SVGAGI. The CDR3 DNA reads TGTGCCAGCAGTTACTCTCCGCAGGGCGAGACCCAGTACTTC. Translating gives CASSYSPQGETQYF.

This sequence joins TRBV10-3 and TRBJ1-1; TRBD1 might be the D (6 bases). The length of the CDR3 is 16 residues. Deletions cut 2 bases from V and 1 base from J, with 14 bases between. Germline CDR1 is ENHRY and CDR2 is SYGVKD. The CDR3 sequence is CAISEPIRGRNTEAFF. In nucleotides, the CDR3 is TGTGCCATCAGTGAGCCGATACGGGGGCGGAACACTGAAGCTTTCTTT.

This clonotype came up a few times. This rearrangement joins TRBV29-1 to TRBJ2-7; a weak D match, TRBD2 (5 bases). Germline CDR1 reads SQVTM; CDR2 reads ANQGSEA. This CDR3 has 11 amino acids. Trimming took off 8 bases at V and 0 bases at J, with 8 bases between the two ends. CDR3 in amino acids: CSLGGSYEQYF. The CDR3 DNA reads TGCAGCTTAGGAGGCTCCTACGAGCAGTACTTC.

This clonotype appeared many times. The rearrangement links TRBV5-6 to TRBJ2-5; TRBD2 is a possible D gene (6 bases). There are 14 residues in the CDR3. Germline V gives CDR1 SGHDT, CDR2 YYEEEE. Trimming took 7 bases from V and 5 from J, leaving 18 bases between them. The CDR3 protein is CASSLAPGKETQYF. In DNA form, the CDR3 reads TGTGCCAGCTCACTAGCCCCGGGGAAGGAGACCCAGTACTTC.

The chain is built from TRBV2 and TRBJ2-7; 8 bases agree with TRBD1. CDR3 length: 13 amino acids. From germline, CDR1 is SNHLY and CDR2 FYNNEI. The CDR3 bases are TGTGCTAGAGATTTGGGGACAGGAGGCGAGCAGTACTTC. Its translation is CARDLGTGGEQYF.

The table lists this clonotype with many counts. CDR3 protein: CATSRERLYEQYF. CDR3 nucleotide sequence: TGTGCCACCAGCAGAGAGAGGCTCTACGAGCAGTACTTC. J is TRBJ2-7 and V is TRBV15, with D uncertain. CDR1 is LNHNV, CDR2 YYDKDF, per germline (reference sequence). Deletions cut 0 bases from V and 3 bases from J, with 6 bases between. The CDR3 consists of 13 residues.

There are many counts of this clonotype. The chain uses TRBV20-1 and TRBJ1-2, with 7 positions matching TRBD1. This CDR3 comprises 13 residues. J was trimmed by 1 base and V by 6 bases; bases with no gene match: 5. The germline V gene has CDR1 DFQATT and CDR2 SNEGSKA (reference sequence). For the CDR3, the DNA is TGCAGTGCCTTCGGACAGGATAACTATGGCTACACCTTC. Residues: CSAFGQDNYGYTF.

The chain recombines TRBV7-2 with TRBJ2-5; 8 positions match TRBD1. The germline gives CDR1 SGHTA, CDR2 FQGNSA. The V segment lost 5 bases and the J segment 5 bases; nucleotides outside the gene matches: 7. The CDR3 runs 14 residues. The CDR3 sequence: CASSIRTGSETQYF. In nucleotides, the CDR3 is TGTGCCAGCAGCATAAGGACAGGGTCTGAGACCCAGTACTTC.

This clonotype came up many times. The chain combines TRBV4-2 with TRBJ1-1; D is possibly TRBD1 (5 bases). The CDR3 sequence is 14 residues long. CDR1 LGHNA and CDR2 YNFKEQ come from the germline V gene. Between the trimmed V and J ends, which lost 4 bases and 6 bases, there was a span of 15 bases. CDR3 sequence: CASSPGPLGAEAFF. DNA for the CDR3: TGTGCCAGCAGCCCCGGACCCCTGGGGGCTGAAGCTTTCTTT.

Remarks on this clonotype: A much more abundant neighbour one base away suggests this may be a read error. A read error is likely, as this CDR3 ends without the conserved phenylalanine or tryptophan. The V call is TRBV5-1, the J call TRBJ2-5; D might be TRBD2 (5 bases). Trimming stripped 4 bases from V and 1 base from J, with 14 bases between. Looked up from germline, CDR1 is SGHRS and CDR2 is YFSETQ. There are 15 residues in the CDR3. The CDR3: CASSQTSGFQETQYL. DNA for the CDR3: TGCGCCAGCAGCCAGACAAGCGGATTCCAAGAGACCCAGTACTTA.

The chain uses TRBV7-2 and TRBJ1-6, with D unclear. In germline, CDR1 is SGHTA, CDR2 FQGNSA. Trimming left V 7 bases short and J 9 bases short, with 10 bases between. The CDR3 runs 12 residues. Here the CDR3 reads CASTTAGSPLHF. The CDR3 region has the DNA TGTGCCAGCACCACGGCGGGTTCACCCCTCCACTTT.

V gene TRBV7-6 combines with J gene TRBJ2-5, with TRBD2 as a possible D gene (5 bases). CDR3 size: 17 residues. V gave up 1 base and J gave up 13 bases, with 28 bases separating them. CDR1 and CDR2 from the germline V gene are SGHVS and FNYEAQ. In nucleotides, the CDR3 is TGTGCCAGCAGCTTAGTTCCCTCGAAAAGAGGAGCGGCTGACTTGTACTTC. As protein: CASSLVPSKRGAADLYF.

Ten or more counts support this clonotype. V gene TRBV10-3 combines with J gene TRBJ1-5, with TRBD1 identical over 12 bases. The V gene's germline CDR1 is ENHRY and CDR2 SYGVKD. After removal of 6 bases from V and 7 bases from J, the junction contained 16 bases not matched to a gene. CDR3 size: 18 residues. DNA of the CDR3: TGTGCCATCAGCCCCGGGAAGGGACAGGGGGCTTCCAAACAGCCCCAGCATTTT. Translation gives CAISPGKGQGASKQPQHF.

In its sample, this clonotype was seen many times. The rearrangement links TRBV7-2 to TRBJ2-2; the D is unclear. CDR1 and CDR2 (germline): SGHTA, FQGNSA. Trimming removed 1 base at V and 1 base at J, with 7 bases between. The CDR3 extends over 15 amino acids. The CDR3 sequence: CASSLVGLNTGELFF. DNA for the CDR3: TGTGCCAGCAGCTTAGTAGGGCTGAACACCGGGGAGCTGTTTTTT.

V and J are TRBV29-1 and TRBJ2-1; D call uncertain. Per the germline V gene, CDR1 is SQVTM and CDR2 is ANQGSEA. This CDR3 contains 11 residues. The V end was cut by 4 bases, the J end by 6 bases, with 7 bases between. CDR3 residues: CSVARSNEQFF. The CDR3 nucleotides are TGCAGCGTTGCTAGGAGCAATGAGCAGTTCTTC.

The sample holds many counts of this clonotype. The V call is TRBV6-5, the J call TRBJ1-1; unclear D gene. Deletions cut 6 bases from V and 4 bases from J, with 18 bases between. The CDR3 contains 15 residues. CDR1 MNHEY and CDR2 SVGAGI come from the germline V gene. CDR3 DNA sequence: TGTGCCAGCAGGAAGAACAGAGCCTTGGGCACTGAAGCTTTCTTT. Encoded protein: CASRKNRALGTEAFF.